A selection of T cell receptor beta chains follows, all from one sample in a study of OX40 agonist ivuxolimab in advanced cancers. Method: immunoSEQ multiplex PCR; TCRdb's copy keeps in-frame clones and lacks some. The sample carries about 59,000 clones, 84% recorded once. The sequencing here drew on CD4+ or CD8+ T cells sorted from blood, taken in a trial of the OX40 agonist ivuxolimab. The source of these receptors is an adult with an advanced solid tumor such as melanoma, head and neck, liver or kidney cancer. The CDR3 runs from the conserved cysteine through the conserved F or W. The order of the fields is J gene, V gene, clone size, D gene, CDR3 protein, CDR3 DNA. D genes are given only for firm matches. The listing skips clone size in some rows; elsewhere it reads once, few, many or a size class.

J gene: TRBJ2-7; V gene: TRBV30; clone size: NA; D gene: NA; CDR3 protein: CAWCRRGPIYEQYF; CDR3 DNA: TGTGCCTGGTGCCGCCGAGGGCCAATCTACGAGCAGTACTTC
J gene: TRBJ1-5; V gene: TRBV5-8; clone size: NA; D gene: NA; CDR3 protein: CASSFYRSSRNQPQHF; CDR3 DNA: TGTGCCAGCAGCTTCTACAGGTCCTCTCGCAATCAGCCCCAGCATTTT
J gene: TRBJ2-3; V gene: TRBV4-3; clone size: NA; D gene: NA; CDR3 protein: CASSQELGGIDTQYF; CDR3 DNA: TGCGCCAGCAGCCAGGAACTAGGGGGGATAGATACGCAGTATTTT
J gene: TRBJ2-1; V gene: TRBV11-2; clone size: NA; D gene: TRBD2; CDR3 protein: CASSPIAGVRYNEQFF; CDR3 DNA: TGTGCCAGCAGCCCGATAGCGGGAGTCCGGTACAATGAGCAGTTCTTC
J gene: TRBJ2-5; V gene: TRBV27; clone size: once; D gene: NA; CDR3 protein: CASSLSSTPGGKTQYF; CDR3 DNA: TGTGCCAGCAGTTTATCGTCCACCCCCGGGGGTAAGACCCAGTACTTC
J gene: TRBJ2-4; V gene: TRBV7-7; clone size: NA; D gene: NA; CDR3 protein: CASSLWLRLLAKNIQYF; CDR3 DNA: TGTGCCAGCAGCTTATGGTTAAGGCTACTAGCCAAAAACATTCAGTACTTC
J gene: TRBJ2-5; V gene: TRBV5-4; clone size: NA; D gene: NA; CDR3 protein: CASSGGTFWETQYF; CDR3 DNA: TGTGCCAGCAGCGGAGGGACTTTCTGGGAGACCCAGTACTTC
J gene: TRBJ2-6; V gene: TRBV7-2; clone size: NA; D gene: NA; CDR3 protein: CASSLVGISGANVLTF; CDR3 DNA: TGTGCCAGCAGCTTAGTAGGAATTTCTGGGGCCAACGTCCTGACTTTC
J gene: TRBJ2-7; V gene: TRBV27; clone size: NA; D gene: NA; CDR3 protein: CASSWGVSYEQYF; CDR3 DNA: TGTGCCAGCAGTTGGGGGGTCTCCTACGAGCAGTACTTC
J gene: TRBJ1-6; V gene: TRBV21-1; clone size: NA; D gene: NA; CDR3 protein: CASSTPGDRAPRPYNSPLHF; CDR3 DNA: TGTGCCAGCAGCACCCCGGGGGACAGGGCTCCGCGGCCTTATAATTCACCCCTCCACTTT
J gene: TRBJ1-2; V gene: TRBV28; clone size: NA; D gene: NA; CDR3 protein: CASSLEGSYGYTF; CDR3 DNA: TGTGCCAGCAGTTTAGAGGGAAGCTATGGCTACACCTTC
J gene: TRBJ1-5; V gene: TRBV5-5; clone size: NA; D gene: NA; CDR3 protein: CASSLDGGGNQPQHF; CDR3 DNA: TGTGCCAGCAGCTTGGATGGGGGCGGCAATCAGCCCCAGCATTTT
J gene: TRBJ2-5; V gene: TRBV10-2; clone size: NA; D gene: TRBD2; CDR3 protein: CASSEGLAGVETQYF; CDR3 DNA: TGCGCCAGCAGTGAAGGACTAGCGGGAGTAGAGACCCAGTACTTC
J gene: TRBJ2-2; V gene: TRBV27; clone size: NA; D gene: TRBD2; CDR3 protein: CASSRTRGTSGGPNTGELFF; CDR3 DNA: TGTGCCAGCAGCCGAACCCGAGGGACTAGCGGGGGCCCTAACACCGGGGAGCTGTTTTTT
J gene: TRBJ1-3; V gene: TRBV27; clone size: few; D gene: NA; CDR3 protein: CASSFRGPSSGNTIYF; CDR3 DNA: TGTGCCAGCAGTTTCAGGGGACCCAGCTCTGGAAACACCATATATTTT
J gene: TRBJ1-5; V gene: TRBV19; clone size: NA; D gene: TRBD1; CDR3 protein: CASSNLDRGFDQPQHF; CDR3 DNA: TGTGCCAGTAGTAACCTCGACAGGGGGTTTGATCAGCCCCAGCATTTT
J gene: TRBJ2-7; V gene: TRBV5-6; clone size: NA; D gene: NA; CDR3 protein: CASSFRGSYEQYF; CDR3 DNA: TGTGCCAGCAGCTTCAGGGGCTCCTACGAGCAGTACTTC
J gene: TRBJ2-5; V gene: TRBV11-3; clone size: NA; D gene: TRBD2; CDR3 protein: CASSASGRETQYF; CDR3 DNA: TGTGCCAGCAGCGCTAGCGGAAGGGAGACCCAGTACTTC
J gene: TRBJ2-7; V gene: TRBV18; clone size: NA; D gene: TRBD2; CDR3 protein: CASSPPGLAGSYEQYF; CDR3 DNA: TGTGCCAGCTCACCTCCTGGACTAGCGGGATCTTACGAGCAGTACTTC
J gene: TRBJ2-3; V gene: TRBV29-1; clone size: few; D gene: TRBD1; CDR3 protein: CSVLGTGNANTQYF; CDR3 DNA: TGCAGCGTTTTGGGGACAGGTAATGCAAATACGCAGTATTTT
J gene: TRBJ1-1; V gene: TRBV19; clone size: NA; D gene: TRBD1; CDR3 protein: CASIISGTGGVWTEAFF; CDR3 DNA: TGTGCCAGTATCATATCAGGGACAGGGGGCGTTTGGACTGAAGCTTTCTTT
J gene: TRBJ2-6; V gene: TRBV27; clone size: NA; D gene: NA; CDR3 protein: CASSLRADSHVLTF; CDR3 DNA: TGTGCCAGCAGTTTGAGGGCGGACTCCCACGTCCTGACTTTC
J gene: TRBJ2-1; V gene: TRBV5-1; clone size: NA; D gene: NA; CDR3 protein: CASSPGTEGNEQFF; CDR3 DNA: TGCGCCAGCAGCCCCGGGACGGAGGGCAATGAGCAGTTCTTC
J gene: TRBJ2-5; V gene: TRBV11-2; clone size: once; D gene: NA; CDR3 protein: CASSLLQETQYF; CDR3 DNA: TGTGCCAGCAGCTTGCTCCAAGAGACCCAGTACTTC
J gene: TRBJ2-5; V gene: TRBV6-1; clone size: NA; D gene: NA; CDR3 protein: CASSEAGGEETQYF; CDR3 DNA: TGTGCCAGCAGTGAAGCAGGTGGGGAAGAGACCCAGTACTTC
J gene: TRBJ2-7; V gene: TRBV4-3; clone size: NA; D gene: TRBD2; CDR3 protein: CASSQGAPGGASYEQYF; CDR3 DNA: TGCGCCAGCAGCCAAGGGGCTCCGGGGGGGGCTTCCTACGAGCAGTACTTC
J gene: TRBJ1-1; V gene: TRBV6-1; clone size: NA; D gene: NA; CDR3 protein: CASNTPEGGWTEAFF; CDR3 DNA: TGTGCCAGCAACACCCCGGAGGGGGGGTGGACTGAAGCTTTCTTT
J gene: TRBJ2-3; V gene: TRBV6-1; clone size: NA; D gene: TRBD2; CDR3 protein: CASSAKAGARTDTQYF; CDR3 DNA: TGTGCCAGCAGTGCAAAAGCGGGAGCAAGGACAGATACGCAGTATTTT
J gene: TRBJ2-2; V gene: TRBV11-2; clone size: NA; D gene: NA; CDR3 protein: CASSLFTRSTGELFF; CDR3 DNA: TGTGCCAGCAGCCTCTTTACTAGATCAACCGGGGAGCTGTTTTTT
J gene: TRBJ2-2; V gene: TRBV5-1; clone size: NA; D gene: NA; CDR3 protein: CASSLGDTNTGELFF; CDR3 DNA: TGCGCCAGCAGCTTAGGGGACACAAACACCGGGGAGCTGTTTTTT
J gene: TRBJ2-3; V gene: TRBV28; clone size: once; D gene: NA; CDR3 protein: CASSPLGVRADTQYF; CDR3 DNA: TGTGCCAGCAGTCCCCTAGGTGTGAGGGCAGATACGCAGTATTTT
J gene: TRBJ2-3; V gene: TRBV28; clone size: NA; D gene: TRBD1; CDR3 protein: CASSDSGGASDTQYF; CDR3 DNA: TGTGCCAGCAGTGACTCAGGGGGCGCCTCAGATACGCAGTATTTT
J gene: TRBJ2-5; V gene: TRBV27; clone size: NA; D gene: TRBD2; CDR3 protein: CASSLLAGGRETQYF; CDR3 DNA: TGTGCCAGCAGTTTACTAGCGGGGGGGCGCGAGACCCAGTACTTC
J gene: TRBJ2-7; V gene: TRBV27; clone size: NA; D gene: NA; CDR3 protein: CASTSLGSYEQYF; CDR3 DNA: TGTGCCAGCACCTCCCTGGGCTCCTACGAGCAGTACTTC
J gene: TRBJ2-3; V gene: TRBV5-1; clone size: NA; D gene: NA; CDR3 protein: CASSLRGSTDTQYF; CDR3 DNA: TGCGCCAGCAGCTTGAGAGGGAGCACAGATACGCAGTATTTT
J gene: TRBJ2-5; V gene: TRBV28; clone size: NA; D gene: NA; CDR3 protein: CASSLAGLEETQYF; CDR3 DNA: TGTGCCAGCAGTTTAGCGGGGTTGGAAGAGACCCAGTACTTC
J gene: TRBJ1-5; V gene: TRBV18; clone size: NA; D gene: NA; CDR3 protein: CASSPSGTSNQPQHF; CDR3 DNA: TGTGCCAGCTCACCATCGGGGACGAGCAATCAGCCCCAGCATTTT
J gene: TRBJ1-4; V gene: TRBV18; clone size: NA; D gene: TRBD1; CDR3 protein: CASSPIGQAGSEKLFF; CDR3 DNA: TGTGCCAGCTCACCAATCGGACAGGCTGGGAGTGAAAAACTGTTTTTT
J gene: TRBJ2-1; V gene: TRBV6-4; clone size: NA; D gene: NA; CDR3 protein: CASSDTDKSYNEQFF; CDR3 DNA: TGTGCCAGCAGTGATACCGACAAATCCTACAATGAGCAGTTCTTC
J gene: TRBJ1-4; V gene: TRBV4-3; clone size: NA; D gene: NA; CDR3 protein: CASSPPGEGSNEKLFF; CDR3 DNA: TGCGCCAGCAGCCCCCCGGGAGAGGGAAGTAATGAAAAACTGTTTTTT
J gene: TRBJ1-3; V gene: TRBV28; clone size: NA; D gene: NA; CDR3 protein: CASSLSASENTIYF; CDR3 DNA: TGTGCCAGCAGTTTATCGGCCAGTGAAAACACCATATATTTT
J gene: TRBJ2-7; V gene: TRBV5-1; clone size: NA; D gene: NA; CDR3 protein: CASSQSGSTKDEQYF; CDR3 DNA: TGCGCCAGCAGCCAAAGCGGCAGTACCAAGGACGAGCAGTACTTC
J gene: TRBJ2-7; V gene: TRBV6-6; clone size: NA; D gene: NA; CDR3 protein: CASSSVGSYEQYF; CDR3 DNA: TGTGCCAGCAGTTCTGTGGGCTCCTACGAGCAGTACTTC
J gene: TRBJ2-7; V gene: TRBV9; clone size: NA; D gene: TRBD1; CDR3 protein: CASSFTGGEYEQYF; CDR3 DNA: TGTGCCAGCAGCTTCACAGGGGGCGAGTACGAGCAGTACTTC
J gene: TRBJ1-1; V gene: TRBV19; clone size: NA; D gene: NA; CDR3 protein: CASSIERQQAFF; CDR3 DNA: TGTGCCAGTAGTATAGAGAGACAGCAAGCTTTCTTT
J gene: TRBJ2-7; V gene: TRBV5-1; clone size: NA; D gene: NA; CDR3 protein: CASSFDAWSSYEQYF; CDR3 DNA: TGCGCCAGCAGCTTTGACGCGTGGAGCTCCTACGAGCAGTACTTC
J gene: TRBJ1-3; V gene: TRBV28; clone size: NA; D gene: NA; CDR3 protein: CASNGGPLSGNTIYF; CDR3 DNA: TGTGCCAGCAATGGGGGACCCCTCTCTGGAAACACCATATATTTT
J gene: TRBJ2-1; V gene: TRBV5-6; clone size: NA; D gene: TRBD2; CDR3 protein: CASSFAEETSGAVIDEQFF; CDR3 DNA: TGTGCCAGCAGCTTCGCAGAGGAGACTAGCGGGGCGGTTATAGATGAGCAGTTCTTC
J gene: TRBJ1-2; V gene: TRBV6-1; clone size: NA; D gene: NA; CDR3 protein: CASSEAGPGHYGYTF; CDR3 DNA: TGTGCCAGCAGTGAAGCGGGGCCAGGTCACTATGGCTACACCTTC
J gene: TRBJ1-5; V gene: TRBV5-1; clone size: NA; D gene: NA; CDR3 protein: CASSFGGGDGQPQHF; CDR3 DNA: TGCGCCAGCAGCTTTGGCGGGGGCGACGGTCAGCCCCAGCATTTT
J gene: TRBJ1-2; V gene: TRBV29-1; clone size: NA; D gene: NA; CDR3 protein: CSVEESGIYGYTF; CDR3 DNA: TGCAGCGTTGAAGAGTCCGGGATCTATGGCTACACCTTC
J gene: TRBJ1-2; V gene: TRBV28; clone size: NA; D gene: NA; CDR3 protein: CAGGAGFYGYTF; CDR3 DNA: TGTGCCGGGGGAGCAGGCTTCTATGGCTACACCTTC